The sequence of this TCR beta chain was determined in a study of T cell repertoires in aging, cancer and after chemotherapy. Study background: Chronic lymphocytic leukemia patients on fludarabine- or bendamustine-based regimens gave paired samples before and after chemotherapy.

This clonotype occurred a few times. V dropped 4 bases and J dropped 5; count of bases not matched to a gene: 4. This CDR3 has 16 residues. Germline V gene sequence: CDR1 KGHDR, CDR2 SFDVKD. Rearranged V-D-J TRB sequences were amplified with a mixed TRB-A/B primer pool. Via MiXCR, TCRdb re-called the multiplex PCR reads, giving one row per CDR3 protein. The sample has over a thousand distinct CDR3 sequences; 20% to 30% are singletons. Amplification of TCR beta used genomic DNA extracted from peripheral blood. This receptor was taken from a human donor with a blood cancer. Sequenced: blood. This chain connects TRBV24-1 to TRBJ2-2, with TRBD2 matching 12 bases. The CDR3 here is CATSDSTSGRTGELFF. The CDR3 coding sequence is TGTGCCACCAGTGACTCCACTAGCGGGAGGACCGGGGAGCTGTTTTTT.